What follows are 26 T cell receptor beta chains derived from one specimen sequenced in a study of T cells in Graves' hyperthyroidism and ophthalmopathy. Amplified TCR beta CDR3 regions came from RNA transcripts. The TCR CDR3 was amplified in a first-round RT-PCR using the HTBI primer set. TCRdb called the multiplex PCR reads again in MiXCR, with one record for every CDR3 protein. Of hundreds of thousands of distinct CDR3 sequences listed, 15% to 20% were seen once; the top ten hold roughly 47%. The specimen was blood. The source of these receptors is a man aged 35-49 years with Graves' ophthalmopathy.

The J gene is TRBJ2-7, the V gene TRBV5-6; tentatively, D is TRBD1 (6 bases). The CDR3 runs 14 residues. Germline values: CDR1 SGHDT, CDR2 YYEEEE. V shed 4 bases and J shed 3 bases, with 14 bases lying between them. The CDR3 is CASSMVTGNYEQYF. The CDR3 DNA is TGTGCCAGCAGCATGGTCACAGGGAACTACGAGCAGTACTTC.

The CDR3 reads CASSTAGGRRYEQYF. In DNA, the CDR3 is TGTGCCAGTAGTACGGCGGGAGGACGCCGCTACGAGCAGTACTTC. The chain uses TRBV19 and TRBJ2-7, with 8 bases matching TRBD2. The CDR3 runs 15 residues. V was clipped by 4 bases and J by 3 bases; unmatched bases: 8. Germline V gene sequence: CDR1 LNHDA, CDR2 SQIVND (reference sequence).

The chain combines TRBV5-1 with TRBJ2-1; D is possibly TRBD2 (6 bases). V lost 3 bases and J lost 8, with 15 bases in between. This CDR3 has 14 residues. CDR1 and CDR2 (germline): SGHRS, YFSETQ. The DNA for the CDR3 is TGCGCCAGCAGCTCCCAACCGGGGGACGATGAGCAGTTCTTC. Its protein is CASSSQPGDDEQFF. The variable domain in full, with the rest retrieved from reference TRBV5-1 and TRBJ2-1, is KAGVTQTPRYLIKTRGQQVTLSCSPISGHRSVSWYQQTPGQGLQFLFEYFSETQRNKGNFPGRFSGRQFSNSRSEMNVSTLELGDSALYLCASSSQPGDDEQFFGPGTRLTVL.

The gene calls are TRBV9 and TRBJ1-1; possibly TRBD1 for D (5 bases). The CDR3 extends over 14 amino acids. V was pared by 4 bases and J by 4 bases, with 14 bases between. CDR1 is SGDLS, CDR2 YYNGEE, per germline. As DNA, the CDR3 is TGTGCCAGCAGCTCCGGGACCGCGGGCACTGAAGCTTTCTTT. Encoded protein: CASSSGTAGTEAFF.

This clonotype was observed many times. This chain connects TRBV3-1 to TRBJ1-3; D call uncertain. Between the trimmed V and J ends, which lost 4 bases and 3 bases, there was a span of 7 bases. There are 13 residues in the CDR3. CDR1 and CDR2 from the germline V gene are LGHDT and YNNKEL (reference sequence). The CDR3 DNA sequence: TGTGCCAGCAGCCCTCGGGGTGGAAACACCATATATTTT. It encodes CASSPRGGNTIYF.

There are a few counts of this clonotype. This chain connects TRBV10-3 to TRBJ2-2; 7 nucleotides line up with TRBD2. The V gene end was trimmed by 5 bases and the J gene end by 1 base; junction bases not matched to a gene: 13. CDR1 is ENHRY and CDR2 is SYGVKD in the germline V gene. This CDR3 has 18 residues. The CDR3: CAISPKSYGGGNTGELFF. The CDR3 DNA follows: TGTGCCATCAGTCCCAAATCCTATGGCGGGGGGAACACCGGGGAGCTGTTTTTT.

Ten or more counts support this clonotype. The chain employs TRBV5-1 and TRBJ1-1; D not resolved. The CDR3 totals 17 residues. The germline V gene has CDR1 SGHRS and CDR2 YFSETQ. V was trimmed by 0 bases and J by 9 bases, leaving 24 bases between them. DNA of the CDR3: TGCGCCAGCAGCTTGGGGCTAGTGGAGGGAGTCCTGAGTAAAGCTTTCTTT. Its translation: CASSLGLVEGVLSKAFF.

CDR3 amino acids: CASSYRSGGRSTDTQYF. CDR3 bases: TGTGCCAGCAGCTACCGTAGCGGGGGGCGGAGCACAGATACGCAGTATTTT. This chain connects TRBV3-1 to TRBJ2-3; TRBD2 matches at 10 bases. The CDR3 runs 17 residues. Trimming removed 5 bases from V and 0 bases from J; junction bases left unmatched: 8. CDR1 LGHDT and CDR2 YNNKEL come from the germline V gene (reference sequence).

The V gene is TRBV6-1, the J gene TRBJ2-1; TRBD2 matches at 7 bases. J lost 3 bases, V lost 1 base, and 3 bases had no gene match. CDR3 length: 15 residues. CDR1 and CDR2 (germline): MNHNS, SASEGT. The CDR3 is CASSEDGGGYNEQFF. Written as DNA, the CDR3 is TGTGCCAGCAGTGAAGACGGCGGGGGCTACAATGAGCAGTTCTTC.

Ten or more counts support this clonotype. The chain recombines TRBV27 with TRBJ2-1, with 11 bases lining up with TRBD2. The CDR3 is 16 residues long. The J segment lost 6 bases and the V segment lost 5 bases, leaving 9 bases of the junction unmatched. Germline V lookup: CDR1 MNHEY, CDR2 SMNVEV (reference sequence). The chain's CDR3 is CASSGPGLAELNEQFF. In nucleotides, the CDR3 is TGTGCCAGCAGTGGACCGGGACTAGCGGAACTCAATGAGCAGTTCTTC.

This clonotype was picked up a small number of times. The chain employs TRBV6-1 and TRBJ1-1; 7 nucleotides agree with TRBD1. From germline, CDR1 is MNHNS and CDR2 SASEGT. Losses at the gene ends were 7 bases for V and 4 bases for J; bases not matched to a gene: 3. The CDR3 loop spans 12 amino acids. DNA of the CDR3: TGTGCCAGCATGGGGACAGCCACTGAAGCTTTCTTT. Its translation: CASMGTATEAFF.

This chain joins TRBV19 and TRBJ1-5; possibly TRBD1 for D (5 bases). Germline values: CDR1 LNHDA, CDR2 SQIVND (reference sequence). V was trimmed by 5 bases and J by 2 bases, leaving 16 bases between them. The CDR3 is 16 amino acids. The CDR3 here is CASSPYQGGGNQPQHF. CDR3 in DNA: TGTGCCAGTAGTCCATATCAGGGTGGGGGCAATCAGCCCCAGCATTTT.

V is TRBV20-1 and J is TRBJ2-7, with 9 bases identical to TRBD1. J was trimmed by 2 bases and V by 6 bases; bases with no gene match: 20. This CDR3 region has 18 residues. Per the germline V gene, CDR1 is DFQATT and CDR2 is SNEGSKA (reference sequence). The CDR3 here is CSAPAIDRGADNAYEQYF. The CDR3 DNA reads as TGCAGTGCCCCGGCAATTGACAGGGGGGCGGACAATGCCTACGAGCAGTACTTC.

This clonotype was recorded a few times. The rearrangement links TRBV7-9 to TRBJ1-5, with D hard to call. This CDR3 region has 12 residues. Trimming stripped 1 base from V and 6 bases from J, with 4 bases between. Germline V lookup: CDR1 SEHNR, CDR2 FQNEAQ (reference sequence). Written as DNA, the CDR3 is TGTGCCAGCAGCTTAGGGCTTCAGCCCCAGCATTTT. The encoded protein is CASSLGLQPQHF. The variable domain in full, completed from reference TRBV7-9 and TRBJ1-5, reads DTGVSQNPRHKITKRGQNVTFRCDPISEHNRLYWYRQTLGQGPEFLTYFQNEAQLEKSRLLSDRFSAERPKGSFSTLEIQRTEQGDSAMYLCASSLGLQPQHFGDGTRLSIL.

The J gene is TRBJ1-3, the V gene TRBV4-1, with TRBD1 matching 7 bases. Trimming removed 5 bases from V and 0 bases from J; junction bases left unmatched: 1. The CDR3 runs 14 residues. CDR1 is MGHRA, CDR2 YSYEKL, per germline. This CDR3 reads CASSDRVSGNTIYF. In DNA form, the CDR3 reads TGCGCCAGCAGCGACAGGGTCTCTGGAAACACCATATATTTT.

This clonotype was found a few times. This chain joins TRBV5-1 and TRBJ1-1, with 10 bases aligning to TRBD1. This CDR3 has 18 residues. Germline V lookup: CDR1 SGHRS, CDR2 YFSETQ. With V trimmed by 3 bases and J by 0 bases, 11 bases remained unmatched. The CDR3 spells CASSSWGQGKYMNTEAFF. Here the CDR3 DNA reads TGCGCCAGCAGCTCGTGGGGACAGGGGAAATACATGAACACTGAAGCTTTCTTT.

The chain has TRBV20-1 and TRBJ1-5; D perhaps matches TRBD1 (6 bases). Germline-derived CDR1 and CDR2 are DFQATT and SNEGSKA (reference sequence). V was cut by 0 bases and J by 0 bases, with 15 bases left in between. The CDR3 spans 17 residues. The CDR3 here is CSARDRGWSHSNQPQHF. In DNA form, the CDR3 reads TGCAGTGCTAGAGATAGGGGGTGGTCTCATAGCAATCAGCCCCAGCATTTT.

The DNA of the CDR3 is TGTGCCAGCAGTTCCTGGCAGGGAGGGTGGGTGAACACTGAAGCTTTCTTT. Translated: CASSSWQGGWVNTEAFF. This chain joins TRBV12-3 or TRBV12-4 and TRBJ1-1, with D tentatively TRBD1 (5 bases). Trimming removed 4 bases from V and 0 bases from J, with 18 bases in between. There are 17 residues in the CDR3.

This clonotype was counted at least ten times. V is TRBV7-8 and J is TRBJ1-1; D is possibly TRBD1 (5 bases). Trimming pared 4 bases from V and 5 bases from J, leaving 14 bases between. The CDR3 runs to 14 residues. Germline assignment: CDR1 SGHVS and CDR2 FQNEAQ. As DNA, the CDR3 is TGTGCCAGCAGCTCCGCGGGGGATGAGACTGAAGCTTTCTTT. This gives the protein CASSSAGDETEAFF.

This clonotype was seen only a few times. V usage is TRBV20-1 and J usage is TRBJ2-2; TRBD1 matches at 11 bases. The CDR3 is 13 residues long. Germline CDR1 reads DFQATT; CDR2 reads SNEGSKA (reference sequence). Trimming cost V 4 bases and J 10 bases; bases outside gene matches: 5. CDR3 region: CSAKDRGRAELFF. CDR3 coding DNA: TGCAGTGCTAAGGACAGGGGGCGGGCGGAGCTGTTTTTT.

This clonotype was detected a few times. V gene TRBV7-9 combines with J gene TRBJ2-5; TRBD2 might be the D (7 bases). The CDR3 loop spans 14 amino acids. Germline values: CDR1 SEHNR, CDR2 FQNEAQ (reference sequence). V was cut by 8 bases and J by 5 bases, with 18 bases left in between. The CDR3 nucleotides read TGTGCCAGCTCGGGCGGGGGCGCGCGGGAGACCCAGTACTTC. This translates into CASSGGGARETQYF.

This clonotype was seen a handful of times. The chain couples TRBV7-3 to TRBJ2-6; D is unclear. The CDR3 is 15 residues long. Per germline, CDR1 SGHTA and CDR2 FQGTGA. V lost 3 bases and J lost 2, with 8 bases in between. The CDR3 protein is CASSFGLAGANVLTF. The DNA for the CDR3 is TGTGCCAGCAGCTTCGGCCTGGCTGGGGCCAACGTCCTGACTTTC.

In its sample, this clonotype was seen a few times. This sequence joins TRBV20-1 and TRBJ1-2; 9 bases are shared with TRBD1. This CDR3 is built from 12 residues. Per the germline V gene, CDR1 is DFQATT and CDR2 is SNEGSKA (reference sequence). After removal of 4 bases from V and 8 bases from J, the junction contained 5 bases not matched to a gene. The CDR3 DNA reads as TGCAGTGCTACACAGGGGGCTCGGGGCTACACCTTC. Translation: CSATQGARGYTF.

The rearrangement uses TRBV5-4 and TRBJ2-7; TRBD1 agrees at 9 bases. Germline-derived CDR1 and CDR2 are SGHNT and YYREEE (reference sequence). The J segment lost 6 bases and the V segment lost 3 bases, leaving 4 bases of the junction unmatched. The CDR3 consists of 13 residues. Here the CDR3 reads CASSSGTGFEQYF. The CDR3, as DNA: TGTGCCAGCAGCTCCGGGACAGGGTTCGAGCAGTACTTC.

This clonotype was observed many times. The chain links TRBV7-2 to TRBJ2-7, with TRBD2 matching over 9 bases. V gave up 6 bases and J gave up 2 bases; unmatched junction bases: 5. The CDR3 totals 14 residues. CDR1 and CDR2 from the germline V gene are SGHTA and FQGNSA. The CDR3 DNA sequence: TGTGCCAGCAGTGTAGCGGGAGTAGCCTACGAGCAGTACTTC. It translates to CASSVAGVAYEQYF.

As concerns this clonotype: A read error is possible here, since a much larger clone lies one base away. CDR3 amino acids: CASHASGLAGDSNEQFF. CDR3 bases: TGTGCCAGCCACGCAAGCGGACTAGCGGGAGACAGCAATGAGCAGTTCTTC. V gene TRBV6-1 combines with J gene TRBJ2-1, with 13 bases that match TRBD2. CDR3 length equals 17 residues. J gave up 6 bases and V 8 bases, and 13 bases lay outside the gene matches. Germline CDR1 and CDR2: MNHNS and SASEGT.